Below, 29 T cell receptor beta chains from the same sample are listed, as sequenced in a study of Ad26.COV2.S vaccination and SARS-CoV-2 variants. Treatment described: some 20 received Ad26.COV2.S at low or high dose, single or two shots; a few received placebo; per-sample allocation not given. Following the first vaccine or placebo injection, samples were taken on day 63. Profiling relied on immunoSEQ multiplex PCR, and the TCRdb table lists in-frame clones only, not all of them. Of fewer than 500,000 clones detected, 80% to 95% appear once; the ten largest clones hold under 4.5%. The source material was peripheral blood, sampled in a trial of Ad26.COV2.S vaccine versus placebo. The receptors stem from a person aged 18-65 years who received the Ad26.COV2.S COVID-19 vaccine or a placebo.

This chain joins TRBV11-1 and TRBJ2-7; D is possibly TRBD1 (6 bases). This CDR3 comprises 13 residues. The V gene's germline CDR1 is SGHAT and CDR2 FQDESV (reference sequence). Between the trimmed V and J ends, which lost 5 bases and 2 bases, there was a span of 10 bases. The CDR3 sequence: CASSHGQTYEQYF. The CDR3 DNA reads TGTGCCAGCAGCCACGGACAGACCTACGAGCAGTACTTC.

This sequence joins TRBV6-6 and TRBJ2-7, with TRBD1 matching over 8 bases. Per the germline V gene, CDR1 is MNHNY and CDR2 is SVGAGI (reference sequence). This CDR3 comprises 16 residues. The trim removed 6 bases at V and 9 bases at J, leaving 19 bases unmatched. The DNA of the CDR3 is TGTGCCAGCAGCCCGCCCCCGGACAGGGAGACTGTCGGGCAGTACTTC. Amino acids: CASSPPPDRETVGQYF.

The rearrangement links TRBV3-1 (or the pseudogene TRBV3-2) to TRBJ2-7, with 7 bases aligning to TRBD2. V lost 3 bases to trimming and J lost 6 bases; unmatched junction nucleotides: 14. The CDR3 sequence is 16 residues long. Germline values: CDR1 LGHDT, CDR2 YNNKEL (reference sequence). The CDR3 reads CASSQDTLATPGEQYF. For the CDR3, the DNA is TGTGCCAGCAGCCAGGATACACTAGCGACGCCGGGCGAGCAGTACTTC.

The chain joins TRBV5-1 to TRBJ2-7; TRBD2 matches 13 bases. V dropped 6 bases and J dropped 6; count of bases not matched to a gene: 6. Germline V gene sequence: CDR1 SGHRS, CDR2 YFSETQ. This CDR3 comprises 14 residues. Here the CDR3 DNA reads TGCGCCAGCACCTGGACTAGCGGGAGAATCGAGCAGTACTTC. It specifies CASTWTSGRIEQYF.

The V and J genes are TRBV5-8 and TRBJ2-3; no definite D call. The CDR3 covers 14 residues. Per germline, CDR1 SGHTS and CDR2 YDEGEE. V shed 4 bases and J shed 0 bases, with 9 bases lying between them. The CDR3 loop reads CASSLTTSTDTQYF. The CDR3 nucleotides read TGTGCCAGCAGCCTAACGACGAGCACAGATACGCAGTATTTT.

This chain joins TRBV6-7 and TRBJ2-3, with D perhaps TRBD1 (5 bases). TRBV6-7 is placed among ORFs of uncertain function. There are 13 residues in the CDR3. Trimming took off 7 bases at V and 1 base at J, with 9 bases between the two ends. As DNA, the CDR3 is TGTGCCAGCACCGAGACAGGCACAGATACGCAGTATTTT. It is translated as CASTETGTDTQYF.

This clone was seen only once. This chain links TRBV18 with TRBJ2-1; 9 positions match TRBD2. Trimming removed 2 bases from V and 10 bases from J; junction bases left unmatched: 9. This CDR3 contains 15 residues. Germline values: CDR1 KGHSH, CDR2 LQKENI. This chain's CDR3 is CASSPEGLANGEQFF. The CDR3 DNA reads TGTGCCAGCTCACCAGAGGGACTAGCAAATGGAGAGCAGTTCTTC. Full variable domain (rest looked up from reference TRBV18 and TRBJ2-1): NAGVMQNPRHLVRRRGQEARLRCSPMKGHSHVYWYRQLPEEGLKFMVYLQKENIIDESGMPKERFSAEFPKEGPSILRIQQVVRGDSAAYFCASSPEGLANGEQFFGPGTRLTVL.

The chain combines TRBV6-6 with TRBJ2-7; 7 nucleotides align to TRBD1. This CDR3 contains 14 residues. J gave up 1 base and V 5 bases, and 5 bases lay outside the gene matches. From germline, CDR1 is MNHNY and CDR2 SVGAGI (reference sequence). CDR3 protein: CASSRDSRSYEQYF. In DNA, the CDR3 is TGTGCCAGCAGTCGGGACAGTCGATCCTACGAGCAGTACTTC.

Only one count was recorded for this clone. The genes are TRBV7-3 and TRBJ2-3, with 7 positions matching TRBD2. This CDR3 comprises 15 residues. CDR1 and CDR2 from the germline V gene are SGHTA and FQGTGA. J lost 4 bases, V lost 7 bases, and 11 bases had no gene match. The DNA of the CDR3 is TGTGCCAGCAATTGGGCGGGGGATCCCGCAGATACGCAGTATTTT. It encodes CASNWAGDPADTQYF.

Note on this clone: At the DNA level, this CDR3 is encoded by other sequences in the same sample as well. The V gene is TRBV28, the J gene TRBJ2-7; 7 nucleotides match TRBD1. J gave up 7 bases and V 6 bases, and 15 bases lay outside the gene matches. The CDR3 contains 15 residues. CDR1 and CDR2 (germline): MDHEN, SYDVKM. The CDR3 loop reads CASRGAGGVANEQYF. The CDR3 DNA reads TGTGCCAGCAGAGGTGCAGGGGGAGTTGCGAATGAGCAGTACTTC.

The chain uses TRBV5-4 and TRBJ2-3; D might be TRBD2 (5 bases). Per germline, CDR1 SGHNT and CDR2 YYREEE (reference sequence). The CDR3 covers 14 residues. Trimming removed 3 bases from V and 3 bases from J, with 11 bases in between. In DNA, the CDR3 is TGTGCCAGCAGCTCTGAGGGCCTAACAGATACGCAGTATTTT. It codes for CASSSEGLTDTQYF.

The rearrangement uses TRBV7-3 and TRBJ2-2, with 12 bases that match TRBD2. The CDR3 totals 17 residues. V trimming: 0 bases; J trimming: 3 bases; junction bases outside the gene matches: 2. CDR1 and CDR2 (germline): SGHTA, FQGTGA. CDR3 amino acids: CASSLTSSGRDTGELFF. CDR3 nucleotides: TGTGCCAGCAGCTTAACGTCTAGCGGGAGGGACACCGGGGAGCTGTTTTTT. Based on the CDR3 plus reference TRBV7-3 and TRBJ2-2, the full variable domain is GAGVSQTPSNKVTEKGKYVELRCDPISGHTALYWYRQSLGQGPEFLIYFQGTGAADDSGLPNDRFFAVRPEGSVSTLKIQRTERGDSAVYLCASSLTSSGRDTGELFFGEGSRLTVL.

The rearrangement links TRBV27 to TRBJ2-7; 13 nucleotides agree with TRBD2. Germline CDR1 MNHEY, CDR2 SMNVEV (reference sequence). The junction had 5 bases not matched to a gene; V was cut back by 9 bases and J by 3 bases. The CDR3 loop spans 14 amino acids. CDR3 nucleotide sequence: TGTGCCAGTAGGACTAGCGGGAGTCTCTACGAGCAGTACTTC. It is translated as CASRTSGSLYEQYF.

The gene calls are TRBV27 and TRBJ2-6, with TRBD1 identical over 9 bases. CDR1 MNHEY and CDR2 SMNVEV come from the germline V gene (reference sequence). V was clipped by 7 bases and J by 1 base; unmatched bases: 5. The CDR3 covers 16 residues. This CDR3 reads CASTGQGLSGANVLTF. The CDR3 DNA follows: TGTGCCAGCACTGGACAGGGGTTATCTGGGGCCAACGTCCTGACTTTC.

CDR3 sequence (DNA): TGTGCCACCAGTGATTTTGGCGACAGGGACTTCTCCTACGAGCAGTACTTC. This encodes CATSDFGDRDFSYEQYF. The gene calls are TRBV24-1 and TRBJ2-7; TRBD1 is a possible D gene (7 bases). The CDR3 extends over 17 amino acids. CDR1 is KGHDR, CDR2 SFDVKD, per germline. V was pared by 1 base and J by 0 bases, with 15 bases between.

The chain couples TRBV6-4 to TRBJ1-1; D is uncertain. The CDR3 has 13 residues. Germline CDR1 and CDR2: MRHNA and SNTAGT. Trimming stripped 4 bases from V and 1 base from J, with 7 bases between. CDR3 amino acids: CASSVERNTEAFF. CDR3 in DNA: TGTGCCAGCAGTGTCGAAAGGAACACTGAAGCTTTCTTT.

V gene TRBV11-2 combines with J gene TRBJ2-7; 7 bases align to TRBD1. CDR3 length: 15 residues. The V gene's germline CDR1 is SGHAT and CDR2 FQNNGV. The trim removed 5 bases at V and 5 bases at J, leaving 12 bases unmatched. The CDR3 sequence: CASSPTLQGLNEQYF. The CDR3 DNA reads as TGTGCCAGCAGCCCAACCCTACAGGGGCTGAACGAGCAGTACTTC.

The chain is built from TRBV9 and TRBJ2-7; tentative D call: TRBD2 (6 bases). CDR1 is SGDLS, CDR2 YYNGEE, per germline. This CDR3 is built from 15 residues. V shed 4 bases and J shed 6 bases, with 20 bases lying between them. The CDR3 is CASSPGASEVSEQYF. Written as DNA, the CDR3 is TGTGCCAGCAGCCCGGGAGCCTCAGAGGTCAGCGAGCAGTACTTC.

The rearrangement uses TRBV19 and TRBJ1-5; weak D call: TRBD1 (5 bases). The CDR3 is 13 amino acids. Germline V gene lookup returns CDR1 LNHDA and CDR2 SQIVND (reference sequence). Trimming took 7 bases from V and 2 from J, leaving 9 bases between them. The CDR3 loop is CASKGHGNQPQHF. The CDR3 DNA sequence: TGTGCCAGTAAGGGGCACGGCAATCAGCCCCAGCATTTT.

The CDR3 DNA reads as TGTGCCAGCAGGACAGGGGGCGGTAATTCACCCCTCCACTTT. Protein: CASRTGGGNSPLHF. The rearrangement links TRBV27 to TRBJ1-6, with 10 bases that match TRBD1. The trim removed 6 bases at V and 6 bases at J, leaving 2 bases unmatched. The CDR3 has 14 residues. The germline CDR1 and CDR2 sequences are MNHEY and SMNVEV (reference sequence).

V usage is TRBV11-2 and J usage is TRBJ2-5; D gene ambiguous. The CDR3 runs 17 residues. Germline V CDR1 and CDR2: SGHAT, FQNNGV. The V end lost 2 bases, the J end lost 1 base, and 17 bases lay between the germline ends. The CDR3 loop is CASSLPSLGPFQETQYF. In nucleotides, the CDR3 is TGTGCCAGCAGCTTACCAAGTCTGGGTCCCTTCCAAGAGACCCAGTACTTC. Based on the CDR3 plus reference TRBV11-2 and TRBJ2-5, the full variable domain is EAGVAQSPRYKIIEKRQSVAFWCNPISGHATLYWYQQILGQGPKLLIQFQNNGVVDDSQLPKDRFSAERLKGVDSTLKIQPAKLEDSAVYLCASSLPSLGPFQETQYFGPGTRLLVL.

The genes are TRBV19 and TRBJ1-4; no definite D call. The CDR3 is made up of 12 amino acids. The ends were cut back, 2 bases at V and 7 bases at J, with 5 bases in the middle. In germline, CDR1 is LNHDA, CDR2 SQIVND (reference sequence). CDR3 in DNA: TGTGCCAGTAGTATACACGCTGAAAAACTGTTTTTT. Amino acid sequence: CASSIHAEKLFF.

The gene calls are TRBV11-3 and TRBJ2-2, with D uncertain. The CDR3 is 12 amino acids. Germline V gene sequence: CDR1 SGHNT, CDR2 YENEEA. V was shortened by 5 bases and J by 6 bases, with 7 bases between the two germline ends. The DNA for the CDR3 is TGTGCCAGCAGCCCAGGTCCCGGGGAGCTGTTTTTT. As protein: CASSPGPGELFF.

The V gene is TRBV20-1, the J gene TRBJ2-7; tentatively, D is TRBD2 (5 bases). The CDR3 spans 14 residues. Germline V gene lookup returns CDR1 DFQATT and CDR2 SNEGSKA (reference sequence). The ends were cut back, 3 bases at V and 0 bases at J, with 12 bases in the middle. CDR3 residues: CSASSSESSYEQYF. The CDR3 nucleotides read TGCAGTGCTAGTAGTAGCGAGAGCTCCTACGAGCAGTACTTC.

This chain uses TRBV27 with TRBJ1-2; D possibly corresponds to TRBD1 (6 bases). Germline V gene sequence: CDR1 MNHEY, CDR2 SMNVEV (reference sequence). This CDR3 comprises 14 residues. V was cut by 2 bases and J by 2 bases, with 9 bases left in between. The CDR3 DNA is TGTGCCAGCAGTTTACAGGGGTTGAACTATGGCTACACCTTC. This sequence encodes CASSLQGLNYGYTF.

The chain is built from TRBV10-3 and TRBJ2-3; D unclear. V was trimmed by 7 bases and J by 3 bases, leaving 14 bases between them. CDR3 length: 14 residues. CDR1 and CDR2 (germline): ENHRY, SYGVKD. The CDR3 nucleotides read TGTGCCATCATGGACGGCGCTGGGACAGATACGCAGTATTTT. Protein product: CAIMDGAGTDTQYF.

V is TRBV3-1 (or the pseudogene TRBV3-2) and J is TRBJ2-7; the D is unclear. The CDR3 has 16 residues. Per germline, CDR1 LGHDT and CDR2 YNNKEL (reference sequence). V lost 0 bases, J lost 0 bases, and 12 bases lay in between. In nucleotides, the CDR3 is TGTGCCAGCAGCCAAGAATTGAACACCTCCTCCTACGAGCAGTACTTC. Translated: CASSQELNTSSYEQYF.

The genes are TRBV27 and TRBJ2-3; TRBD1 matches at 7 bases. Germline assignment: CDR1 MNHEY and CDR2 SMNVEV (reference sequence). J was trimmed by 8 bases and V by 7 bases; bases with no gene match: 12. This CDR3 contains 14 residues. The CDR3 coding sequence is TGTGCCAGCACTCCAGTGACAGGGTATGGTACGCAGTATTTT. This gives the protein CASTPVTGYGTQYF.

The rearrangement uses TRBV10-3 and TRBJ2-7; 8 bases are shared with TRBD2. The CDR3 length is 14 residues. The junction had 7 bases not matched to a gene; V was cut back by 6 bases and J by 3 bases. CDR1 is ENHRY, CDR2 SYGVKD, per germline. CDR3 residues: CAIRGTRVGYEQYF. The CDR3 DNA sequence: TGTGCCATCAGGGGGACTAGGGTGGGCTACGAGCAGTACTTC.